This record concerns one T cell receptor beta chain sequence. Its antigen is undetermined. The data derive from a study of T-cell memory formation after mild COVID-19. At the level of the study: Each donor largely had its own TCR clusters. Study-wide results and limits: The appearance of some responding clones in pre-infection memory suggested that cross-reactive memory joined.

TCRalpha and TCRbeta libraries used 5'RACE with constant-segment primers and UMIs. MiXCR was run by TCRdb on the 5' RACE reads, yielding one entry per CDR3 protein. The data contain about 500,000 distinct CDR3 sequences, roughly 22% of them singletons. The sequence was obtained from an adult woman who had mild COVID-19 (a few samples of this study predate the infection). Cell type and time point are not known. Sequencing used PBMCs or a T cell subset sorted from them (not recorded which).

CDR3 sequence (DNA): TGCAGCGTGGGGTACTCTGGGGCCAACGTCCTGACTTTC. Translated, it gives CSVGYSGANVLTF. V gene TRBV29-1 combines with J gene TRBJ2-6; D gene uncertain. CDR3 size: 13 residues. Germline loops: CDR1 SQVTM, CDR2 ANQGSEA. Trimming left V 6 bases short and J 0 bases short, with 6 bases between.